Listed below are T cell receptor beta chains from one sample, sequenced in a study of regulatory T cells in long-lasting Graves disease. Via MiXCR, TCRdb re-called the multiplex PCR reads, giving one row per CDR3 protein. The sample carries roughly 450,000 distinct CDR3 sequences, under 25% recorded once. The sequences come from peripheral blood mononuclear cells (PBMCs), collected when the disease was refractory, from a patient treated with antithyroid drugs. The receptors shown here come from a female donor with Graves disease. Both conserved end residues are part of each CDR3. D genes are given only for firm matches. Not all rows give a size; the values are once, few, many and, for expanded clones, a class.

>TRBJ2-3|TRBD2|TRBV3-1|.
CASSHERERWDTQYF
TGTGCCAGCAGCCACGAGCGGGAGCGTTGGGATACGCAGTATTTT
>TRBJ2-7|TRBD2|TRBV7-2|.
CASSLDLAGGKADEQCF
TGTGCCAGCAGCTTAGATCTAGCGGGAGGAAAAGCGGACGAGCAGTGCTTC
>TRBJ1-1|.|TRBV12-3/TRBV12-4|many
CASSLLGRQNTEAFF
TGTGCCAGCAGTTTACTGGGACGGCAGAACACTGAAGCTTTCTTT
>TRBJ2-7|.|TRBV28|many
CASYQEGGISPYEQYF
TGTGCCAGTTACCAAGAGGGGGGAATAAGTCCCTACGAGCAGTACTTC
>TRBJ1-5|.|TRBV20-1|many
CSAKSGNQPQHF
TGCAGTGCCAAGTCCGGCAATCAGCCCCAGCATTTT
>TRBJ1-2|TRBD1|TRBV30|.
CAWELSGQVVYGYTF
TGTGCCTGGGAGCTTTCGGGACAGGTGGTCTATGGCTACACCTTC
>TRBJ1-6|TRBD1|TRBV20-1|few
CSAPPPVRTGAHSPLHF
TGCAGTGCTCCCCCCCCGGTTCGGACAGGGGCGCATTCACCCCTCCACTTT
>TRBJ2-7|TRBD1|TRBV6-6|.
CASSYSPQDRGQYEQYF
TGTGCCAGCAGTTACTCGCCCCAGGACAGGGGTCAATACGAGCAGTACTTC
>TRBJ1-5|.|TRBV10-3|few
CAISEFPDQPQHF
TGTGCCATCAGTGAGTTTCCTGATCAGCCCCAGCATTTT
>TRBJ2-1|TRBD2|TRBV10-3|.
CAIRGTSGNEQFF
TGTGCCATCAGGGGGACTAGCGGCAATGAGCAGTTCTTC
>TRBJ1-1|.|TRBV29-1|.
CGVENRGGRQIEAFF
TGCGGCGTTGAGAATCGAGGTGGAAGGCAGATTGAAGCTTTCTTT
>TRBJ2-7|.|TRBV5-1|few
CASSLGAGAHEQYF
TGCGCCAGCAGCCTGGGGGCGGGAGCCCACGAGCAGTACTTC
>TRBJ1-1|.|TRBV5-1|few
CASSLDGGPGNTEAFF
TGCGCCAGCAGCTTGGATGGTGGTCCAGGGAACACTGAAGCTTTCTTT
>TRBJ2-2|TRBD1|TRBV6-1|few
CAIKRTGRTRELFF
TGTGCCATCAAACGGACAGGGAGGACCCGGGAGCTGTTTTTT
>TRBJ2-1|.|TRBV12-3/TRBV12-4|few
CASSLDSEYNEQFF
TGTGCCAGCAGTTTAGATTCAGAGTACAATGAGCAGTTCTTC
>TRBJ2-7|.|TRBV5-1|many
CASSSRTRGGYEQYF
TGCGCCAGCAGCTCCCGGACTAGGGGGGGCTACGAGCAGTACTTC
>TRBJ1-2|TRBD1|TRBV4-1|.
CASSPDWDRTNYGYTF
TGCGCCAGCAGCCCCGATTGGGACAGGACTAACTATGGCTACACCTTC
>TRBJ1-6|TRBD1|TRBV5-4|few
CASSFGQANNSPLHF
TGTGCCAGCAGCTTCGGACAGGCGAATAATTCACCCCTCCACTTT
>TRBJ1-2|.|TRBV20-1|many
CSARDPWGSGYTF
TGCAGTGCTAGAGATCCTTGGGGGTCTGGCTACACCTTC